Listed below are T cell receptor beta chains from one sample, sequenced in a study of blood T cells in healthy people across ages. TCRdb re-derived calls from the 5' RACE reads in MiXCR, one entry per CDR3 protein. The sample carries roughly 1,800,000 distinct CDR3 sequences, just under 50% recorded once. Sequences were obtained from blood. The origin of the receptors is a woman between 40 and 50 years old in good health. CDR3s include the opening cysteine and the closing phenylalanine or tryptophan. The order of the fields is V gene, clone size, J gene, D gene, CDR3 DNA, CDR3 protein. The D gene is left open where the match is weak. Clone size is stated in some rows and not others, as once, few, many or a class when expanded.

>TRBV7-2|NA|TRBJ2-5|TRBD1
TGTGCCAGCGGCCGACCGGGACAGGGTTCTAGGGAGACCCAGTACTTC
CASGRPGQGSRETQYF
>TRBV6-6|few|TRBJ2-2|TRBD1
TGTGCCAGCAGCGGGACAGGCGCGAACACCGGGGAGCTGTTTTTT
CASSGTGANTGELFF
>TRBV7-9|NA|TRBJ2-5|TRBD2
TGTGCCAGCAGCTTAGTACTAGCGGGTACTCAAGAGACCCAGTACTTC
CASSLVLAGTQETQYF
>TRBV7-9|NA|TRBJ2-5|NA
TGTGCCAACAGCCCGCGGACAGAGGAGACCCAGTACTTC
CANSPRTEETQYF
>TRBV28|few|TRBJ1-2|NA
TGTGCCGCGGCGGTTTGGTATGGCTACACCTTC
CAAAVWYGYTF
>TRBV20-1|NA|TRBJ2-3|TRBD2
TGCAGTGCTCACGTTAGCGGGGGGCAGGGAGATACGCAGTATTTT
CSAHVSGGQGDTQYF
>TRBV3-1|NA|TRBJ2-3|TRBD2
TGTGCCAGCAGTCCGACTAGCGGGGCCGTGACAGATACGCAGTATTTT
CASSPTSGAVTDTQYF
>TRBV4-2|many|TRBJ2-3|TRBD1
TGTGCCAGCAGCCGCTACGACCTAGGACAGGGGGCTGTTACGCAGTATTTT
CASSRYDLGQGAVTQYF
>TRBV4-2|NA|TRBJ2-1|TRBD2
TGTGCCAGCAGCCAGACTAGCGGGGGGGCCGTCGAGCAGTTCTTC
CASSQTSGGAVEQFF
>TRBV6-6|NA|TRBJ2-1|TRBD1
TGTGCCAGCAGTCCATTTAACAGGGGGAGCTCCTACAATGAGCAGTTCTTC
CASSPFNRGSSYNEQFF
>TRBV7-7|few|TRBJ2-2|NA
TGTGCTAGCAGGTCCCTACAAGGGGGCACCGGGGAGCTGTTTTTT
CASRSLQGGTGELFF
>TRBV4-3|NA|TRBJ1-6|NA
TGCGCCAGCAGCCAAGAGGTGTGGCAGGGGAAAAATTCACCCCTCCACTTT
CASSQEVWQGKNSPLHF
>TRBV20-1|few|TRBJ2-1|TRBD1
TGCAGTGCTCCGGGACAGGGAGTTGATGAGCAGTTCTTC
CSAPGQGVDEQFF
>TRBV3-1|NA|TRBJ2-7|NA
TGTGCCAGCAGCCAAGAAGGGGCTACGGCCTACAATGAGCAGTACTTC
CASSQEGATAYNEQYF
>TRBV6-5|NA|TRBJ1-2|NA
TGTGCCAGCAGGGAAGCAGGGAGGAAGGATGGCTACACCTTC
CASREAGRKDGYTF
>TRBV10-3|NA|TRBJ2-4|NA
TGTGCCATCAGTGAGTCCGGACAGAAAAACAGTCAGTACTTC
CAISESGQKNSQYF
>TRBV7-8|few|TRBJ2-5|TRBD2
TGTGCCAGCAGCTTAGCTTCCACTAGCGGGATATATCAAGAGACCCAGTACTTC
CASSLASTSGIYQETQYF
>TRBV5-1|NA|TRBJ2-1|TRBD2
TGCGCCAGCAGCTTGGGCGGGGGGACTCTCTCCTACAATGAGCAGTTCTTC
CASSLGGGTLSYNEQFF
>TRBV2|NA|TRBJ2-7|TRBD1
TGTCCCAGCAGTGATGTCGACAGGGTAAGCTCCTACGAGCAGTACTTC
CPSSDVDRVSSYEQYF
>TRBV7-2|few|TRBJ2-1|NA
TGTGCCAGCAGCTTCTTGGCCAATGAGCAGTTCTTC
CASSFLANEQFF
>TRBV11-1|NA|TRBJ2-1|TRBD1
TGTGCCAGCAGCTCAGTGAGGGGACAGGGGACCCATGAGCAGTTCTTC
CASSSVRGQGTHEQFF
>TRBV5-1|NA|TRBJ1-2|TRBD1
TGCGCCAGCAGCTCAGACAGGGGTGTGGATGGCTACACCTTC
CASSSDRGVDGYTF
>TRBV20-1|NA|TRBJ2-5|NA
TGCAGTGCTGGTAGACAGGTCGGGTTTGGGACCCAGTACTTC
CSAGRQVGFGTQYF
>TRBV5-1|many|TRBJ2-7|TRBD2
TGTGCCAGCAGCCGGACTAGCGGGGGGGCCTACGAGCAGTACTTC
CASSRTSGGAYEQYF
>TRBV7-2|NA|TRBJ2-5|TRBD2
TGTGCCAGCAGCGTGGGACTAACCACGGGGGAGACCCAGTACTTC
CASSVGLTTGETQYF
>TRBV6-5|NA|TRBJ1-4|NA
TGTGCCAGCAGCGGCGTAACTAATGAAAAACTGTTTTTT
CASSGVTNEKLFF